This T cell receptor (beta chain) was recovered during a study of neurological immune-mediated disorders (dated by TCRdb to about 2019). With respect to the entire study: Among the 35 or so multiple sclerosis patients, roughly 31 had relapsing-remitting MS and 3 had secondary progressive MS. The study compared peripheral blood TCR-beta repertoires of HTLV-I-associated myelopathy (HAM/TSP) patients, multiple sclerosis patients and healthy controls using UMI-based sequencing. The 90 to 120 TCR-beta libraries covered PBMC samples along with longitudinal samples, technical triplicates, and paired sorted CD4+ and CD8+ T-cell subsets. Longitudinal HAM/TSP and healthy donors were sampled at 3 time-points each (roughly 3-45 month intervals). Of the approximately 66 subjects in the cohort, some 15 were HAM/TSP patients, about 35 were multiple sclerosis patients, and approximately 20 were healthy controls. Beyond this particular receptor, the publication reports: The MS cluster was not associated with any clinical or MRI features, and the authors stated that larger cohorts are needed. Repertoires from 18 of 34 MS patients were grouped by phylogenetic analysis into a cluster of related CDR3 sequences, suggesting a possible repertoire-level signature. TCR clonal expansion was highest in HAM/TSP patients and lowest in MS patients, with MS patients falling below even healthy controls. Expanded clones from different subjects shared no identical CDR3 amino acid sequences, which suggests that TCR-beta repertoires were private in all groups.

The germline ends are 13 bases apart after V is trimmed by 5 bases and J by 3 bases. The CDR3 numbers 14 residues from cysteine through phenylalanine. Here the CDR3 DNA is all that survives: 42 bases in frame from base 1. CDR1 and CDR2 are drawn from the germline V gene: MNHEY, SVGEGT. This clonotype was seen at least ten times. The antigen it binds to is not known. There are no base qualities to consult, and no much larger clone falls within one base. The time point label of this sample denotes: longitudinal time-point 3. Libraries from unsorted PBMCs were made from 2 million PBMCs kept in RNAlater at -80 degrees C until RNA extraction. The multiple sclerosis patients were enrolled in a US clinical protocol that evaluated disease progression with magnetic resonance imaging. Peripheral blood was subjected to Ficoll-Hypaque density gradient centrifugation to isolate PBMCs, which were then cryopreserved in liquid nitrogen.

cDNA synthesis used template-switch 5'RACE with a primer carrying a 10-nucleotide random unique molecular identifier tagging each TCR transcript. Over 180 million TCR-beta sequences, covering 15-18 subjects, were produced in each sequencing run. The RNeasy kit was used for extraction of total RNA. Using the KAPA Real-time Library Amplification kit, TCR-beta VDJ regions were amplified with primers for the TCR constant region and the 5'RACE anchor. A first PCR added sample indexes and Illumina adaptors, after which a second PCR increased the library yield. The roughly 650 bp TCR product was size-selected on a 2% E-gel SizeSelection system after Ampure bead purification. Before pooling, library quality was checked on a Bioanalyzer, concentration was measured with Qubit, and libraries were quantified with the Kapa Library Quantification kit. An Illumina HiSeq 2500 was used to sequence the libraries paired-end at 2 x 150 bp. To increase sequence diversity, roughly 24-32% phiX was spiked into each library pool. Concerning the study's data processing: The UMI-based MiGEC pipeline processed quality-filtered reads and removed over 80% of raw TCR sequences during error correction. VDJ genes were aligned to IMGT germline references, and each clonotype was defined by a unique CDR3 amino acid sequence together with V-J genes. Clonal expansion, Shannon diversity and CDR3 relatedness were evaluated with VDJtools (CalcPairwiseDistances, ClusterSamples), while phylogenetic trees were built in CLCbio workbench. Expanded clones were defined as having at least 8 unique UMIs, based on coefficient-of-variation modelling across technical triplicates. The public reads were reanalyzed by TCRdb: fastp trimming at Q25, MiXCR alignment, in-frame beta chains only. Each CDR3 protein appears once, grouped with its most common genes and DNA. TCRdb, not the original authors, processed these V and J calls. This sample lists approximately 85,000 distinct CDR3 sequences; 3.5% to 4.5% were detected once. Together, the top ten hold approximately 5.7% of the sample.

The sequence is built from TRBV6-2 or TRBV6-3 and TRBJ1-2; a tentative D call is TRBD1 (6 bases match). The receptor was isolated from a woman aged 60-75 years with multiple sclerosis. The sequenced sample consisted of PBMCs. The DNA sequence is given as TGTGCCAGCAGTAGCCAGGGGCTTGACTATGGCTACACCTTC. This codes for CASSSQGLDYGYTF.